The 20 T cell receptor beta chains below all came from one sample that was sequenced in a study of PD-1 blockade in mismatch repair-deficient tumors. Produced via immunoSEQ multiplex PCR; TCRdb's table is partial and in-frame only. The sample contains some 15,000 clones, about 80% of which appear only once. Material: PBMCs, obtained less than 25 weeks after starting pembrolizumab. These receptors were obtained from an adult with mismatch repair-deficient cancer.

V usage is TRBV7-9 and J usage is TRBJ2-5, with a tentative D call TRBD1 (6 bases). Germline values: CDR1 SEHNR, CDR2 FQNEAQ (reference sequence). The length of the CDR3 is 14 residues. Trimming stripped 6 bases from V and 3 bases from J, with 14 bases between. The CDR3 nucleotides are TGTGCCAGCAGTTTCCCACAGGGTAAAGAGACCCAGTACTTC. Protein sequence: CASSFPQGKETQYF. The full variable domain, with the rest looked up from reference TRBV7-9 and TRBJ2-5, is DTGVSQNPRHKITKRGQNVTFRCDPISEHNRLYWYRQTLGQGPEFLTYFQNEAQLEKSRLLSDRFSAERPKGSFSTLEIQRTEQGDSAMYLCASSFPQGKETQYFGPGTRLLVL.

The sample holds a few counts of this clone. The chain is built from TRBV18 and TRBJ2-7, with 8 bases that match TRBD1. The CDR3 is made up of 13 amino acids. Germline CDR1 KGHSH, CDR2 LQKENI. Trimming cost V 6 bases and J 4 bases; bases outside gene matches: 5. The CDR3 protein is CASSRTGGYEQYF. The CDR3 nucleotides are TGTGCCAGCTCCCGAACAGGGGGATACGAGCAGTACTTC.

The genes are TRBV28 and TRBJ1-3; the D gene is possibly TRBD1 (5 bases). CDR1 is MDHEN and CDR2 is SYDVKM in the germline V gene. The CDR3 covers 15 residues. V lost 5 bases to trimming and J lost 0 bases, with 11 bases between them. As DNA, the CDR3 is TGTGCCAGCAGTATCAGGGTGAGCTCTGGAAACACCATATATTTT. This codes for CASSIRVSSGNTIYF.

V gene TRBV19 combines with J gene TRBJ2-2, with D possibly being TRBD2 (6 bases). The CDR3 contains 14 residues. Deletions cut 6 bases from V and 8 bases from J, with 16 bases between. Looked up from germline, CDR1 is LNHDA and CDR2 is SQIVND (reference sequence). The CDR3 here is CASRERGMGGELFF. For the CDR3, the DNA is TGTGCCAGTAGAGAACGCGGGATGGGGGGGGAGCTGTTTTTT.

CDR3 protein: CASSLGAGWEQYF. DNA for the CDR3: TGTGCCAGCAGCCTGGGAGCGGGCTGGGAGCAGTACTTC. V usage is TRBV7-3 and J usage is TRBJ2-7; weak D call: TRBD2 (6 bases). The CDR3 has 13 residues. The germline V and J ends were trimmed by 5 bases and 7 bases, with 15 bases remaining between them. Germline CDR1 and CDR2: SGHTA and FQGTGA.

The gene calls are TRBV29-1 and TRBJ2-7; a weak D match, TRBD2 (5 bases). Trimming shortened V by 2 bases and J by 4 bases, and 12 bases separated the two germline ends. Germline-derived CDR1 and CDR2 are SQVTM and ANQGSEA. The CDR3 loop spans 13 amino acids. CDR3 in DNA: TGCAGCGTTGAATCGGGAAATGGTTACGAGCAGTACTTC. Residues: CSVESGNGYEQYF.

The chain combines TRBV9 with TRBJ2-7; no reliable D call. V was clipped by 0 bases and J by 3 bases, with 7 bases between them. CDR3 size: 13 residues. Germline CDR1 reads SGDLS; CDR2 reads YYNGEE. CDR3 DNA sequence: TGTGCCAGCAGCGTAGCTTTGTACTACGAGCAGTACTTC. It codes for CASSVALYYEQYF.

The gene calls are TRBV7-3 and TRBJ2-1; a possible D gene is TRBD1 (5 bases). The CDR3 is 11 residues long. The V end was cut by 8 bases, the J end by 10 bases, with 12 bases between. In germline, CDR1 is SGHTA, CDR2 FQGTGA. The CDR3 region has the DNA TGTGCCAGCGGCCAGGGCGGAGAGCAGTTCTTC. This gives the protein CASGQGGEQFF. Complete variable domain (other parts from reference TRBV7-3 and TRBJ2-1): GAGVSQTPSNKVTEKGKYVELRCDPISGHTALYWYRQSLGQGPEFLIYFQGTGAADDSGLPNDRFFAVRPEGSVSTLKIQRTERGDSAVYLCASGQGGEQFFGPGTRLTVL.

The chain links TRBV7-2 to TRBJ2-3, with 8 nucleotides matching TRBD2. V lost 1 base to trimming and J lost 4 bases; unmatched junction nucleotides: 13. Per germline, CDR1 SGHTA and CDR2 FQGNSA. The CDR3 spans 18 residues. The CDR3 DNA follows: TGTGCCAGCAGCTTAGTTAGCGGGGACTACGATAAGGCAGATACGCAGTATTTT. Protein: CASSLVSGDYDKADTQYF.

A few counts support this clone. This chain links TRBV5-1 with TRBJ2-7; TRBD1 matches 7 bases. Trimming at V came to 4 bases and at J to 4 bases, leaving 8 bases not matched to a gene. Germline V lookup: CDR1 SGHRS, CDR2 YFSETQ. This CDR3 has 14 amino acids. This CDR3 is CASSPTDRSYEQYF. The CDR3 DNA sequence: TGCGCCAGCAGCCCTACGGACAGGTCTTACGAGCAGTACTTC.

The J gene is TRBJ2-7, the V gene TRBV6-6; 8 bases match TRBD1. The CDR3 is 14 amino acids. V dropped 3 bases and J dropped 3; count of bases not matched to a gene: 4. The germline V gene has CDR1 MNHNY and CDR2 SVGAGI (reference sequence). Here the CDR3 DNA reads TGTGCCAGCAGTTATGGACAGGGTAGCTACGAGCAGTACTTC. Amino acids: CASSYGQGSYEQYF.

This clone was counted only a few times. The V and J genes are TRBV19 and TRBJ1-5; D uncertain. The CDR3 is 15 amino acids. The V end lost 1 base, the J end lost 3 bases, and 10 bases lay between the germline ends. In germline, CDR1 is LNHDA, CDR2 SQIVND (reference sequence). The CDR3 nucleotides read TGTGCCAGTAGTATAGGCGGGCAAATCAATCAGCCCCAGCATTTT. Translating it yields CASSIGGQINQPQHF.

This chain connects TRBV2 to TRBJ1-5, with D maybe TRBD1 (6 bases). V was clipped by 1 base and J by 0 bases, with 10 bases between them. CDR1 is SNHLY and CDR2 is FYNNEI in the germline V gene. The CDR3 totals 16 residues. The CDR3 DNA reads as TGTGCCAGCAGTGAAGAGGGACAAATTAGCAATCAGCCCCAGCATTTT. This encodes CASSEEGQISNQPQHF.

V gene TRBV28 combines with J gene TRBJ1-2; D is unresolved. The V end was cut by 2 bases, the J end by 7 bases, with 8 bases between. Germline V gene sequence: CDR1 MDHEN, CDR2 SYDVKM. The CDR3 consists of 12 residues. The chain's CDR3 is CASSLTESGYTF. The CDR3 DNA is TGTGCCAGCAGTTTAACAGAGTCTGGCTACACCTTC.

The chain combines TRBV2 with TRBJ2-5, with D possibly matching TRBD1 (5 bases). Trimming removed 3 bases at V and 7 bases at J, with 18 bases between. Per germline, CDR1 SNHLY and CDR2 FYNNEI. CDR3 length: 15 residues. CDR3 loop: CASSDETVPIGTQYF. DNA for the CDR3: TGTGCCAGCAGTGACGAGACAGTCCCTATTGGGACCCAGTACTTC.

The chain couples TRBV28 to TRBJ2-7; weak D call: TRBD1 (6 bases). Germline CDR1 reads MDHEN; CDR2 reads SYDVKM. Trimming shortened V by 4 bases and J by 0 bases, and 16 bases separated the two germline ends. The CDR3 runs 16 residues. The CDR3 region is CASSSIPDSSSYEQYF. The CDR3 DNA sequence: TGTGCCAGCAGTTCCATCCCGGACAGTTCCTCCTACGAGCAGTACTTC.

The rearrangement links TRBV27 to TRBJ2-7; TRBD2 is a possible D gene (7 bases). The V end lost 7 bases, the J end lost 5 bases, and 9 bases lay between the germline ends. CDR3 length: 11 amino acids. The germline CDR1 and CDR2 sequences are MNHEY and SMNVEV (reference sequence). The CDR3: CASNGGHEQYF. The CDR3 DNA sequence: TGTGCCAGCAACGGGGGGCACGAGCAGTACTTC.

This clone occurred a few times. The rearrangement links TRBV5-1 to TRBJ2-7; D is possibly TRBD2 (6 bases). V shed 7 bases and J shed 2 bases, with 13 bases lying between them. This CDR3 contains 13 residues. Germline-derived CDR1 and CDR2 are SGHRS and YFSETQ. The CDR3 nucleotides are TGCGCCAGCGGGTCGGGAGAACCCTACGAGCAGTACTTC. It specifies CASGSGEPYEQYF.

The gene calls are TRBV10-1 and TRBJ2-7, with a weak D call TRBD2 (6 bases). This CDR3 has 14 amino acids. Germline CDR1 is WNHNN and CDR2 is SYGVQD (reference sequence). V was trimmed by 2 bases and J by 0 bases, leaving 8 bases between them. CDR3 bases: TGCGCCAGCAGTGAGAGCGGGTTCTCCTACGAGCAGTACTTC. It encodes CASSESGFSYEQYF.

Only a few counts were recorded for this clone. The chain employs TRBV28 and TRBJ2-7; 8 bases line up with TRBD2. CDR3 size: 16 residues. The V gene end was trimmed by 3 bases and the J gene end by 3 bases; junction bases not matched to a gene: 10. CDR1 and CDR2 (germline): MDHEN, SYDVKM. The CDR3 region has the DNA TGTGCCAGCAGTTTTTTGCGACTAGCGAGAATCTACGAGCAGTACTTC. Encoded protein: CASSFLRLARIYEQYF.